The next 3 T cell receptor beta chains were all read from a single sample in a study of blood T cell repertoires in COVID-19. Generated by immunoSEQ multiplex PCR, the TCRdb table keeps only in-frame clones and is missing some. The data show around 97,000 clones, around four fifths seen once. The sample taken for sequencing was peripheral blood. The receptors originated from a man in his 70s with acute or convalescent COVID-19.

The V gene is TRBV11-1, the J gene TRBJ1-6, with 7 bases identical to TRBD1. V shed 2 bases, J shed 8 bases, and the junction held 3 bases outside the gene matches. The CDR3 consists of 14 residues. Per the germline V gene, CDR1 is SGHAT and CDR2 is FQDESV (reference sequence). CDR3 in amino acids: CASSLRTGDSPLHF. Written as DNA, the CDR3 is TGTGCCAGCAGCTTACGTACAGGGGATTCACCCCTCCACTTT. Complete variable domain (other parts from reference TRBV11-1 and TRBJ1-6): EAEVAQSPRYKITEKSQAVAFWCDPISGHATLYWYRQILGQGPELLVQFQDESVVDDSQLPKDRFSAERLKGVDSTLKIQPAELGDSAMYLCASSLRTGDSPLHFGNGTRLTVT.

V is TRBV29-1 and J is TRBJ1-1; TRBD1 matches at 7 bases. CDR1 and CDR2 from the germline V gene are SQVTM and ANQGSEA. The CDR3 covers 13 residues. Trimming cost V 6 bases and J 10 bases; bases outside gene matches: 14. Here the CDR3 reads CSVTGAPGYGAFF. The CDR3 coding sequence is TGCAGCGTCACAGGGGCCCCCGGATATGGAGCTTTCTTT. Drawing the rest from reference TRBV29-1 and TRBJ1-1, the complete variable domain is SAVISQKPSRDICQRGTSLTIQCQVDSQVTMMFWYRQQPGQSLTLIATANQGSEATYESGFVIDKFPISRPNLTFSTLTVSNMSPEDSSIYLCSVTGAPGYGAFFGQGTRLTVV.

V and J are TRBV6-6 and TRBJ1-2; the D is unclear. V lost 5 bases, J lost 8 bases, and 12 bases lay in between. The germline gives CDR1 MNHNY, CDR2 SVGAGI (reference sequence). The CDR3 length is 12 residues. CDR3 sequence reads: CASSTGYDGYTF. In DNA form, the CDR3 reads TGTGCCAGCAGTACGGGGTATGACGGCTACACCTTC.